Listed here are 17 T cell receptor beta chains from one sample, sequenced in a study of cytomegalovirus exposure and HLA in healthy donors. Only in-frame clones appear in the TCRdb table, and some are missing; sequencing was by immunoSEQ multiplex PCR. Of 140,000 or so clones listed, nearly 90% were seen once; the top ten hold around 9%. Specimen: PBMCs. The receptor source for this set is a young woman in good health and CMV-seropositive.

The rearrangement uses TRBV11-3 and TRBJ2-7; TRBD1 aligns across 10 bases. Trimming removed 4 bases from V and 2 bases from J; junction bases left unmatched: 5. This CDR3 region has 15 residues. Germline V gene data show CDR1 as SGHNT and CDR2 as YENEEA. The CDR3 sequence: CASSSSGQGAYEQYF. DNA for the CDR3: TGTGCCAGCAGCTCTAGCGGACAGGGGGCCTACGAGCAGTACTTC.

The chain couples TRBV5-4 to TRBJ2-7; TRBD1 aligns across 9 bases. The ends lost 5 bases at V and 5 bases at J; junction bases unmatched: 2. Germline CDR1 and CDR2: SGHNT and YYREEE (reference sequence). There are 12 residues in the CDR3. The CDR3 sequence: CASSRTGDEQYF. Here the CDR3 DNA reads TGTGCCAGCAGTCGGACAGGGGACGAGCAGTACTTC.

CDR3: CASSPPDSPYEQYF. The CDR3 coding sequence is TGTGCCAGCAGCCCCCCGGACAGTCCCTACGAGCAGTACTTC. This chain uses TRBV7-9 with TRBJ2-7; a possible D gene is TRBD1 (6 bases). Germline values: CDR1 SEHNR, CDR2 FQNEAQ (reference sequence). This CDR3 has 14 amino acids. Trimming took off 5 bases at V and 2 bases at J, with 13 bases between the two ends. Full variable domain (missing parts from reference TRBV7-9 and TRBJ2-7): DTGVSQNPRHKITKRGQNVTFRCDPISEHNRLYWYRQTLGQGPEFLTYFQNEAQLEKSRLLSDRFSAERPKGSFSTLEIQRTEQGDSAMYLCASSPPDSPYEQYFGPGTRLTVT.

This chain links TRBV5-1 with TRBJ2-5; D is perhaps TRBD2 (5 bases). Germline V CDR1 and CDR2: SGHRS, YFSETQ. V was pared by 5 bases and J by 5 bases, with 19 bases between. The CDR3 loop spans 15 amino acids. The CDR3 sequence: CASSSGPGSRETQYF. The CDR3 DNA reads TGCGCCAGCAGTTCGGGCCCGGGGTCCAGGGAGACCCAGTACTTC.

This clone was recorded once. The chain couples TRBV27 to TRBJ2-5; 11 bases align to TRBD2. This CDR3 region has 17 residues. V shed 5 bases, J shed 0 bases, and the junction held 8 bases outside the gene matches. Germline-derived CDR1 and CDR2 are MNHEY and SMNVEV (reference sequence). In nucleotides, the CDR3 is TGTGCCAGCAGTGCCTCTACTAGCGGGGGCAACCAAGAGACCCAGTACTTC. Amino acids: CASSASTSGGNQETQYF.

This rearrangement joins TRBV2 to TRBJ1-2; D gene ambiguous. This CDR3 has 13 residues. CDR1 SNHLY and CDR2 FYNNEI come from the germline V gene. The ends were cut back, 6 bases at V and 4 bases at J, with 12 bases in the middle. The DNA of the CDR3 is TGTGCCAGCAGCTCTACGCGGGGCTATGGCTACACCTTC. It encodes CASSSTRGYGYTF.

The chain carries TRBV18 and TRBJ1-5, with D perhaps matching TRBD1 (5 bases). With 0 bases removed from V and 2 bases from J, the gap between germline ends came to 11 bases. CDR1 and CDR2 from the germline V gene are KGHSH and LQKENI. The CDR3 has 16 amino acids. The CDR3, as DNA: TGTGCCAGCTCACCACCGAGGGGCGGGGGCAATCAGCCCCAGCATTTT. Translated, it gives CASSPPRGGGNQPQHF.

This clone was observed once. The chain couples TRBV6-6 to TRBJ1-5; tentative D call: TRBD1 (5 bases). Germline loops: CDR1 MNHNY, CDR2 SVGAGI (reference sequence). Trimming left V 2 bases short and J 2 bases short, with 7 bases between. The CDR3 spans 14 residues. For the CDR3, the DNA is TGTGCCAGCAGTTACCGGGGGGGCAATCAGCCCCAGCATTTT. Its translation: CASSYRGGNQPQHF.

This chain joins TRBV25-1 and TRBJ1-2; D call uncertain. This CDR3 is built from 15 residues. The V end was cut by 4 bases, the J end by 2 bases, with 14 bases between. Germline values: CDR1 MGHDK, CDR2 SYGVNS. The chain's CDR3 is CASSGATGSNYGYTF. In nucleotides, the CDR3 is TGTGCCAGCAGTGGGGCGACCGGGAGCAACTATGGCTACACCTTC.

CDR3 DNA sequence: TGTGCCAGCAGCGTAGGACAGTCGCAGGCCTGGAACACCATATATTTT. As protein: CASSVGQSQAWNTIYF. V gene TRBV9 combines with J gene TRBJ1-3, with D perhaps TRBD1 (5 bases). Per the germline V gene, CDR1 is SGDLS and CDR2 is YYNGEE. The CDR3 is 16 residues long. Trimming cost V 0 bases and J 7 bases, with 17 bases left between them.

In DNA form, the CDR3 reads TGTGCCAGCAGCTTAAGGAGGGGTACAGATACGCAGTATTTT. Its protein product is CASSLRRGTDTQYF. J is TRBJ2-3 and V is TRBV11-2, with a tentative D call TRBD2 (6 bases). Germline V gives CDR1 SGHAT, CDR2 FQNNGV. The CDR3 extends over 14 amino acids. Trimming shortened V by 2 bases and J by 3 bases, and 9 bases separated the two germline ends.

This chain links TRBV9 with TRBJ2-1; possibly TRBD1 for D (5 bases). V lost 1 base and J lost 8, with 19 bases in between. Germline V lookup: CDR1 SGDLS, CDR2 YYNGEE. The CDR3 covers 16 residues. CDR3 protein: CASSVQAVPQGDEQFF. The CDR3 DNA follows: TGTGCCAGCAGCGTACAGGCCGTACCTCAGGGTGATGAGCAGTTCTTC.

The rearrangement joins TRBV14 to TRBJ2-2; TRBD1 matches 7 bases. In germline, CDR1 is SGHDN, CDR2 FVKESK. J gave up 7 bases and V 5 bases, and 4 bases lay outside the gene matches. This CDR3 spans 13 amino acids. In DNA form, the CDR3 reads TGTGCCAGCAGCAACAGGGGCGGCGGGGAGCTGTTTTTT. Translating it yields CASSNRGGGELFF.

The CDR3 DNA reads as TGTGCCAGTCAAGGACAGGGGCTGTATTCACCCCTCCACTTT. Translating gives CASQGQGLYSPLHF. The V and J genes are TRBV19 and TRBJ1-6; 9 bases line up with TRBD1. This CDR3 contains 14 residues. V lost 8 bases and J lost 8; bases outside the gene matches: 7. Germline V gene data show CDR1 as LNHDA and CDR2 as SQIVND (reference sequence).

This chain links TRBV9 with TRBJ2-5, with 7 nucleotides matching TRBD1. Germline V gene data show CDR1 as SGDLS and CDR2 as YYNGEE. The CDR3 covers 16 residues. V lost 4 bases to trimming and J lost 5 bases; unmatched junction nucleotides: 14. The CDR3 sequence: CASSRAPGQLKETQYF. CDR3 sequence (DNA): TGTGCCAGCAGCCGTGCCCCGGGACAGCTCAAGGAGACCCAGTACTTC.

Here the CDR3 DNA reads TGTGCCAGCAGCTTTGGGGGCCGAGAGACCCAGTACTTC. It translates to CASSFGGRETQYF. This chain links TRBV7-9 with TRBJ2-5; TRBD1 might be the D (6 bases). Trimming removed 3 bases at V and 4 bases at J, with 9 bases between. Germline V gene data show CDR1 as SEHNR and CDR2 as FQNEAQ (reference sequence). This CDR3 region has 13 residues.

The chain has TRBV9 and TRBJ2-5; 10 bases align to TRBD2. J lost 2 bases, V lost 2 bases, and 3 bases had no gene match. The CDR3 is 15 amino acids. CDR1 and CDR2 (germline): SGDLS, YYNGEE. The CDR3 nucleotides are TGTGCCAGCAGCGTTAGCGGGGGGAGTCAAGAGACCCAGTACTTC. Protein: CASSVSGGSQETQYF.